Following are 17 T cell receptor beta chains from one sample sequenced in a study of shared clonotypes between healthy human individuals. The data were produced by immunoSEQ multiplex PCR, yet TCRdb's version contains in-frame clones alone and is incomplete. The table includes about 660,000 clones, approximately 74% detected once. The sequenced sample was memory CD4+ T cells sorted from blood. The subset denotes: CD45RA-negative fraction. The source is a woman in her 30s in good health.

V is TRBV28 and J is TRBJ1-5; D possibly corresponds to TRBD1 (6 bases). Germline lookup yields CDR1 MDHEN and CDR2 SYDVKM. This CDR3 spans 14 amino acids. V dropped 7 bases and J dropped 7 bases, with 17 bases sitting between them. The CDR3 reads CASTVQGPRQPQHF. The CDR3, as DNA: TGTGCCAGCACCGTACAGGGACCGCGGCAGCCCCAGCATTTT.

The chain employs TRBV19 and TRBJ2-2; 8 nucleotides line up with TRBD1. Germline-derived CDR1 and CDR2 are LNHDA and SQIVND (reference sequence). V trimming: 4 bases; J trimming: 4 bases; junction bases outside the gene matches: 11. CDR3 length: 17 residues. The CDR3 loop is CASSSLLDRAFTGELFF. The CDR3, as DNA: TGTGCCAGTAGTAGCCTTCTGGACAGGGCGTTCACCGGGGAGCTGTTTTTT.

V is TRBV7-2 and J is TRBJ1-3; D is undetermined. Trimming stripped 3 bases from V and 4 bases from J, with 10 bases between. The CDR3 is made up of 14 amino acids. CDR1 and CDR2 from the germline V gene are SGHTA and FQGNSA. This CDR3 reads CASSLERAGNTIYF. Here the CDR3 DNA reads TGTGCCAGCAGCTTGGAGCGGGCGGGAAACACCATATATTTT.

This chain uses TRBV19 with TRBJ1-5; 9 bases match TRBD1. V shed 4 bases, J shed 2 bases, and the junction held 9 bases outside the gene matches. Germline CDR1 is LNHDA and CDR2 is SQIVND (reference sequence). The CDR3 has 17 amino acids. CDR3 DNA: TGTGCCAGTAGTACTACCCTACAGGGGGCAGGCAATCAGCCCCAGCATTTT. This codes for CASSTTLQGAGNQPQHF.

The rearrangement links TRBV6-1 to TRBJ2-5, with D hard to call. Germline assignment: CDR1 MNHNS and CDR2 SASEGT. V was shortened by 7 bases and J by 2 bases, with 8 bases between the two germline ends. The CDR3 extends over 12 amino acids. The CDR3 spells CASKSEQETQYF. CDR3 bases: TGTGCCAGCAAGTCAGAACAAGAGACCCAGTACTTC.

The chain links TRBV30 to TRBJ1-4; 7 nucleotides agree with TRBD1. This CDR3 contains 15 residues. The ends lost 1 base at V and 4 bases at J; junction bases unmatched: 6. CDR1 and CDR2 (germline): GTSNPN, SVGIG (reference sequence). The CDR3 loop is CAWSAQGVNNEKLFF. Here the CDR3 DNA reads TGTGCCTGGAGTGCTCAGGGGGTTAATAATGAAAAACTGTTTTTT.

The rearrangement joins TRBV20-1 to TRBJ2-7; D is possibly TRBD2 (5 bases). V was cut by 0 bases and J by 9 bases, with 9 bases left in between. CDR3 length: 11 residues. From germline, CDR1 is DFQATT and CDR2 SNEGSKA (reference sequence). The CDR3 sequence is CSARDEGRQYF. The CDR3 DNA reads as TGCAGTGCTAGAGATGAGGGAAGGCAGTACTTC.

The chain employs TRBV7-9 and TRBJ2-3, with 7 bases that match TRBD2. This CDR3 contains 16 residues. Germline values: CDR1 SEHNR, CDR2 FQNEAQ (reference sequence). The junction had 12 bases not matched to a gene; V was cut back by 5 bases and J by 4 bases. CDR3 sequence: CASSQKSGIRPDTQYF. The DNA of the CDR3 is TGTGCCAGCAGCCAAAAAAGCGGGATTAGGCCAGATACGCAGTATTTT.

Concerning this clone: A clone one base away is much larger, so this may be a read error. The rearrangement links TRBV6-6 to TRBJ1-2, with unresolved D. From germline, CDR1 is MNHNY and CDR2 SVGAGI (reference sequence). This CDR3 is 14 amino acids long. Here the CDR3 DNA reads TGTGTCAGCAGTTACTCTCACGGAAACTATGGCTACACCTTC. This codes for CVSSYSHGNYGYTF.

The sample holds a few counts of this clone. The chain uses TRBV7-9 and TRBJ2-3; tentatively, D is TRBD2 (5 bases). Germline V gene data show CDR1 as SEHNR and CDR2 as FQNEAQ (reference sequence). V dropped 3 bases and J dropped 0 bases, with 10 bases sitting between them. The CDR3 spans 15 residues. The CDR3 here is CASSFAAASTDTQYF. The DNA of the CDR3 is TGTGCCAGCAGCTTCGCAGCGGCAAGCACAGATACGCAGTATTTT.

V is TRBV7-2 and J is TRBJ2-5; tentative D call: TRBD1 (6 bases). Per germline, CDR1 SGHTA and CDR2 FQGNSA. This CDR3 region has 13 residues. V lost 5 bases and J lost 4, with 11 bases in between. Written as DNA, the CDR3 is TGTGCCAGCAGCATATGGGACATAGAGACCCAGTACTTC. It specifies CASSIWDIETQYF.

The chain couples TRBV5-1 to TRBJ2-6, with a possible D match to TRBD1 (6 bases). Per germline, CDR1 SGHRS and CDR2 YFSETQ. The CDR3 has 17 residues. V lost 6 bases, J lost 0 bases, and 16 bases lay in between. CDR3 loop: CASTQDTGISGANVLTF. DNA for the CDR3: TGCGCCAGCACCCAAGACACAGGGATCTCTGGGGCCAACGTCCTGACTTTC.

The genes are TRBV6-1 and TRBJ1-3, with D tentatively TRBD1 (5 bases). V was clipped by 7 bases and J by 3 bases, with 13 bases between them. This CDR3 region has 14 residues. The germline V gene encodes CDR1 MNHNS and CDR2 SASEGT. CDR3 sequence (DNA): TGTGCCAGCATCGCTGGGGCGGATGGAAACACCATATATTTT. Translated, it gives CASIAGADGNTIYF.

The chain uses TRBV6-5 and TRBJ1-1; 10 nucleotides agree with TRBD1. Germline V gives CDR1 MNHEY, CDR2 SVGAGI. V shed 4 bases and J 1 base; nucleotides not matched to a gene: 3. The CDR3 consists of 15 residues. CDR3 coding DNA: TGTGCCAGCAGTTCCAGGACAGGGGGGAACACTGAAGCTTTCTTT. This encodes CASSSRTGGNTEAFF.

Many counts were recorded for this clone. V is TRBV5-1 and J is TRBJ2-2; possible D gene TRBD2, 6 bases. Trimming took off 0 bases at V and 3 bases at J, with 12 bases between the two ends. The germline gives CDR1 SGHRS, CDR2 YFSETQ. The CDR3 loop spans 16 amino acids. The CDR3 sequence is CASSLDVSGHTGELFF. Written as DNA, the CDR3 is TGCGCCAGCAGCTTGGACGTTAGCGGACACACCGGGGAGCTGTTTTTT.

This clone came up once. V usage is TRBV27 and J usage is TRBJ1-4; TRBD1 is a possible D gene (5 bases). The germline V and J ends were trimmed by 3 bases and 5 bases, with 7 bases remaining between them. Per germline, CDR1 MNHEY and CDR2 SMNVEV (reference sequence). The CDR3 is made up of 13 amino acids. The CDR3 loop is CASSFRENEKLFF. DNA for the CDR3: TGTGCCAGCAGTTTCAGGGAAAATGAAAAACTGTTTTTT.

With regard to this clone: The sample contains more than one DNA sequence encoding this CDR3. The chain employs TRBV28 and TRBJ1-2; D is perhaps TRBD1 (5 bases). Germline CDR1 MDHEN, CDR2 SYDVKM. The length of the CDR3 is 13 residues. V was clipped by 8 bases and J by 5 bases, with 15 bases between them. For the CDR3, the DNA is TGTGCCAGCTCTTTGGGGGGTTTGTATGGCTACACCTTC. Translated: CASSLGGLYGYTF.